A selection of T cell receptor beta chains follows, all from one sample in a study of cytomegalovirus exposure and HLA in healthy donors. The protocol was immunoSEQ multiplex PCR, while the TCRdb copy is restricted to in-frame clones and leaves out a portion. In the table there are fewer than 110,000 clones, around 85% of which are singletons. The sample taken for sequencing was PBMCs. These receptors were collected from a man aged 25 to 40 in good health and CMV-seronegative. The conserved cysteine and the conserved F or W are not part of the CDR3 here.

v_call: TRBV9
j_call: TRBJ2-3
cdr3_aa: ASSPSGGGSSDTQY

v_call: TRBV7-2
j_call: TRBJ2-5
cdr3_aa: ASSYATGMETQY

v_call: TRBV11-2
j_call: TRBJ2-1
cdr3_aa: ASSLDQGDLGNEQF

v_call: TRBV15
j_call: TRBJ2-7
cdr3_aa: ATSKDRAYEQY

v_call: TRBV2
j_call: TRBJ1-1
cdr3_aa: ASSGQGAEAF

v_call: TRBV7-2
j_call: TRBJ1-5
cdr3_aa: ASSLAGEVGNQPQH

v_call: TRBV7-9
j_call: TRBJ2-7
cdr3_aa: ASSLGTVSYEQY

v_call: TRBV6-4
j_call: TRBJ2-1
cdr3_aa: ASSDSGGHNEQF

v_call: TRBV29-1
j_call: TRBJ2-2
cdr3_aa: SVNSKWGGTTGELF

v_call: TRBV5-4
j_call: TRBJ2-1
cdr3_aa: ASSSDSKSYNEQF

v_call: TRBV5-4
j_call: TRBJ2-3
cdr3_aa: ASRRVAESTDTQY

v_call: TRBV7-9
j_call: TRBJ2-3
cdr3_aa: ASSLGEGDTQY

v_call: TRBV10-3
j_call: TRBJ2-5
cdr3_aa: AISESGRGGETQY

v_call: TRBV11-2
j_call: TRBJ1-5
cdr3_aa: ASSLGVNRGSNQPQH

v_call: TRBV15
j_call: TRBJ2-7
cdr3_aa: ATSRDPGHTSRTYEQY

v_call: TRBV7-9
j_call: TRBJ1-2
cdr3_aa: ASSPSGASPYGYT

v_call: TRBV7-9
j_call: TRBJ2-7
cdr3_aa: ASSPWDRAYEQY

v_call: TRBV2
j_call: TRBJ2-2
cdr3_aa: ASNPWGGGATGELF

v_call: TRBV7-2
j_call: TRBJ2-1
cdr3_aa: ASSLSLGGSKF

v_call: TRBV4-1
j_call: TRBJ2-7
cdr3_aa: ASSQVPGGLSYEQY

v_call: TRBV28
j_call: TRBJ1-4
cdr3_aa: ASRQDRALNEKLF